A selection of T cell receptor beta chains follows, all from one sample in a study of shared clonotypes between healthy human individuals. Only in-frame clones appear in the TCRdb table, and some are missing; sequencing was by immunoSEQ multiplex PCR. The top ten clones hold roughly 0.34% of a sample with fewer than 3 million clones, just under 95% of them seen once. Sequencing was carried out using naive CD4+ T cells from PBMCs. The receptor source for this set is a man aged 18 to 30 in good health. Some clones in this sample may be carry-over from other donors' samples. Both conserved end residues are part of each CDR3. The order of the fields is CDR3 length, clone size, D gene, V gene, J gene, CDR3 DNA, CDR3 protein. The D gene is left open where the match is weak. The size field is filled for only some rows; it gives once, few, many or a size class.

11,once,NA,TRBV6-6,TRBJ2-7,TGTGCCAGCAGCCGGGTGAACGAGCAGTACTTC,CASSRVNEQYF
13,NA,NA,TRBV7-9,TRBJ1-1,TGTGCCAGCAGCGATGGGGGGTTCACTGAAGCTTTCTTT,CASSDGGFTEAFF
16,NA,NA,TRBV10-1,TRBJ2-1,TGCGCCAGCAGTGAGAGGGGCCTCACCGCGTACAATGAGCAGTTCTTC,CASSERGLTAYNEQFF
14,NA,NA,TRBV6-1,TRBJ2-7,TGTGCCAGCAGTGGGGACCCGGAAGACTACGAGCAGTACTTC,CASSGDPEDYEQYF
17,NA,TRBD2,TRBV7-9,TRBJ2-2,TGTGCCAGCAGCTCGGGGCGGGAGCGGGGGACCACCGGGGAGCTGTTTTTT,CASSSGRERGTTGELFF
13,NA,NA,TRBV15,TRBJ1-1,TGTGCCACCAGCAGGGCTCGGGACACTGAAGCTTTCTTT,CATSRARDTEAFF
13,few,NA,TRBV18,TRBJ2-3,TGTGCCAGCTCACCTCCCAGCACAGATACGCAGTATTTT,CASSPPSTDTQYF
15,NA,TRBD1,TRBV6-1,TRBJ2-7,TGTGCCAGCGGACCGGACAGGGGGGAGTTCTACGAGCAGTACTTC,CASGPDRGEFYEQYF
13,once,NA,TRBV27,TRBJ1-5,TGTGCCAGTAGGGGTGAAGGGACTCAGCCCCAGCATTTT,CASRGEGTQPQHF
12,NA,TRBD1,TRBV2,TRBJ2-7,TGTGCCGTCGGGACAGCGTCCTACGAGCAGTACTTC,CAVGTASYEQYF
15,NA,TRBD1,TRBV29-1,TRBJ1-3,TGCAGCGTTCTTAGGACAGGCGACTCTGGAAACACCATATATTTT,CSVLRTGDSGNTIYF
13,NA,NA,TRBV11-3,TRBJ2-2,TGTGCCAGCAGCTATACAGGCCCCGGGGAGCTGTTTTTT,CASSYTGPGELFF
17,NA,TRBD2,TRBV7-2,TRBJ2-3,TGTGCCAGCAGCTTAGCCATTTCGACGGGAGGGTGGGATACGCAGTATTTT,CASSLAISTGGWDTQYF
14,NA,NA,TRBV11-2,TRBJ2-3,TGTGCCAGCAGCATGACCCGGGGCACAGATACGCAGTATTTT,CASSMTRGTDTQYF
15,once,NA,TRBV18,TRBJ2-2,TGTGCCAGCTCACGTATTACTAGCTCTACCGGGGAGCTGTTTTTT,CASSRITSSTGELFF
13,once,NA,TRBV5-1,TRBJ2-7,TGCGCCAGCAGCTTAGGACCCTATTACGAGCAGTACTTC,CASSLGPYYEQYF